This T cell receptor (beta chain) was recorded in a study of T cell repertoires in cytomegalovirus infection. Study at large: Indications of both CMV infection and matching HLA type were provided by public TCR beta signatures.

Findings of the study overall: Carriers of CMV and the relevant HLA type were discriminated by public TCR beta frequency. HLA-C-restricted CMV clonotypes gave the most frequent clonotype in two of eight donors.

As for this clonotype: Its matching antigen is unknown.

TCRdb re-called the reads through MiXCR, storing one row per CDR3 protein. The repertoire consists of around 740,000 distinct CDR3 sequences, with less than 40% occurring once and the leading ten covering 2.8%. After removal of 3 bases from V and 6 bases from J, the junction contained 5 bases not matched to a gene. The CDR3 spans 15 residues. Germline-derived CDR1 and CDR2 are SEHNR and FQNEAQ (reference sequence). The chain combines TRBV7-9 with TRBJ2-1; TRBD2 matches 10 bases. Sequenced material: PBMCs. The sequence derives from a human donor in good health (CMV status not recorded). Some clones in this sample may be carry-over from other donors' samples. CDR3 region: CASSFSGRAVNEQFF. The DNA for the CDR3 is TGTGCCAGCAGCTTCAGCGGGAGGGCTGTCAATGAGCAGTTCTTC.